The sample holds a few counts of the clone carrying this TCR beta chain. Antigen unknown. The CDR3 runs to 15 residues. V lost 6 bases to trimming and J lost 0 bases, with 14 bases between them. Germline V CDR1 and CDR2: MDHEN, SYDVKM. All participating donors were Caucasian adults from Nashville, Tennessee. This record comes from a study of shared clonotypes between healthy human individuals. Study-wide findings and caveats: Sampling was confined to blood; repertoires within tissues likely differ. Depth of sequencing was expected to influence donor clonotype sharing.

Every subset's genomic DNA went evenly onto several immunoSEQ plates. The repertoire was sequenced with immunoSEQ multiplex PCR; TCRdb's copy has only in-frame clones and lacks some. The sample shows 490,000 or so clones, roughly 85% of them seen only once. The sequence derives from a woman aged 40 to 50 in good health. Some clones in this sample may be carry-over from other donors' samples. Sequenced sample: PBMCs. The V call is TRBV28, the J call TRBJ1-1; D call uncertain. CDR3 sequence reads: CASRMIRLMNTEAFF. CDR3 DNA sequence: TGTGCCAGCAGAATGATCCGCCTTATGAACACTGAAGCTTTCTTT.